This TCR beta chain was profiled in a study of CD8 T cells in ankylosing spondylitis. General study results and limits: Researchers report that disease-linked clones proved CD8+ and relatively rare in peripheral blood. A TCR beta motif of several highly homologous variants seemed to mark ankylosing spondylitis blood.

This clonotype was picked up many times. Antigen specificity is unknown. This CDR3 is 14 amino acids long. V was clipped by 6 bases and J by 4 bases; unmatched bases: 5. TCRdb ran MiXCR on the 5' RACE reads and lists one entry per CDR3 protein. Among fewer than 550,000 distinct CDR3 sequences, roughly 5.3% were seen once, and the ten largest hold under 4.5%. The chain recombines TRBV12-3 or TRBV12-4 with TRBJ2-4, with 8 positions matching TRBD1. The receptor was derived from a male donor with ankylosing spondylitis. Sequencing was performed on blood, either unsorted or a sorted T cell fraction (not recorded which). CDR3 nucleotide sequence: TGTGCCAGCAGCTATAGGACAGGGAAAAACATTCAGTACTTC. This translates into CASSYRTGKNIQYF.